This TCR beta chain was identified during a study of blood T cell repertoires in COVID-19. Overall study: Sites in the United States, Italy and Spain provided acute and convalescent COVID-19 samples.

Methods used by the authors: Using reference gene primer amplification, nucleated cell counts were estimated. The method was immunoSEQ multiplex PCR; TCRdb's version includes in-frame clones alone and lacks a portion of them. Clone size and V and J calls were adopted from that table, with D and trimming inferred from the DNA. The repertoire consists of over 250,000 clones, with about 80% occurring once and the leading ten covering about 3.5%. This CDR3 is 15 amino acids long. From germline, CDR1 is ENHRY and CDR2 SYGVKD. The V segment lost 10 bases and the J segment 6 bases; nucleotides outside the gene matches: 9.

This clonotype was sampled from a woman over 75 with acute or convalescent COVID-19. J is TRBJ2-1 and V is TRBV10-3, with TRBD2 identical over 13 bases. The specimen was peripheral blood. CDR3 sequence (DNA): TGTGCCAGCATAGCCGGGACTAGCGGGACCAATGAGCAGTTCTTC. Its protein is CASIAGTSGTNEQFF.